The TCR beta chain described here comes from a study of blood T cell repertoires in COVID-19. About the research overall: COVID-19 samples collected from the United States, Italy and Spain covered acute and convalescent phases. PBMCs, B-cell-depleted T cells, or T cells provided the cDNA or gDNA that made up the material.

CDR3 length: 15 residues. Germline assignment: CDR1 ENHRY and CDR2 SYGVKD. V shed 0 bases and J shed 2 bases, with 10 bases lying between them. As processed by the authors: Reference gene primer amplification gave estimated nucleated cell counts. The method was immunoSEQ multiplex PCR; TCRdb's version includes in-frame clones alone and lacks a portion of them. V, J and clone size reflect that table, while D and trimming were determined from the DNA. This repertoire shows fewer than 250,000 clones, about four fifths found once; its top ten account for roughly 8.2%. The receptor was isolated from a woman in her 50s with acute or convalescent COVID-19. This chain joins TRBV10-3 and TRBJ1-2; possible D gene TRBD1, 5 bases. Sample: peripheral blood. In nucleotides, the CDR3 is TGTGCCATCAGTGAGTCGGAGGGGCTGAACTATGGCTACACCTTC. Translated: CAISESEGLNYGYTF.